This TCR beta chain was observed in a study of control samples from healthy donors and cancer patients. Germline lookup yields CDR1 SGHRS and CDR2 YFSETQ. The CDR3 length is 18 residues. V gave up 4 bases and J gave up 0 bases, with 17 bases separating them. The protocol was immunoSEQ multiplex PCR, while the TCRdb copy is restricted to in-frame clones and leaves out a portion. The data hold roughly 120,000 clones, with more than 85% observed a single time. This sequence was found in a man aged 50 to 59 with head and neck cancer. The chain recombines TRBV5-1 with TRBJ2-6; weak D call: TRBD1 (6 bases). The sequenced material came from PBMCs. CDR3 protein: CASSAVTGGVSGANVLTF. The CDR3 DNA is TGCGCCAGCAGCGCGGTGACAGGTGGGGTCTCTGGGGCCAACGTCCTGACTTTC.